This is a list of T cell receptor beta chains from one sample in a study of molecular identifiers for immune sequencing clone quantification. TCRdb processed the PCR reads anew with MiXCR; each CDR3 protein has one entry. The data contain around 320,000 distinct CDR3 sequences, roughly 24% of them seen just once; the ten biggest clones take up 0.65% to 0.95%. Sequencing was performed on naive CD8+ T cells from blood, with Jurkat cell RNA spiked in. The receptors originated from a human donor in good health. Some libraries in this study had Jurkat cell RNA spiked in. Each CDR3 is given without its conserved first and last residue. The order of the fields is V gene, CDR3 protein.

TRBV28,ASSLFPEMSSYEQY
TRBV4-3,ASSQDFLAGGTTDTQY
TRBV7-8,ASSLGGTVYEQY
TRBV12-3/TRBV12-4,ASSLGTENNQPQH
TRBV7-8,ASSSRQSNQPQH
TRBV7-9,ASSFGEDTQY
TRBV27,ASSMTGSEQY
TRBV4-3,ASSQEASGVTDTQY
TRBV28,ASSFLTGDQYEQY
TRBV13,ASSLGVRGDYGYT
TRBV25-1,ASSEGDSPPH
TRBV4-3,TNSQEYFQQNTEAF